The clone carrying this T cell receptor beta chain was seen just once. Its antigen remains unidentified. There are 18 residues in the CDR3. V was clipped by 3 bases and J by 4 bases; unmatched bases: 11. Looked up from germline, CDR1 is WSHSY and CDR2 is SAAADI. This record comes from a study of shared clonotypes between healthy human individuals. Profiled with immunoSEQ multiplex PCR; TCRdb holds only in-frame clones, not every one. This sample has roughly 2.2 million clones, with around 93% found just once. Overall study findings and caveats: Clonotypes shared by all four donors outscored non-shared clonotypes in generation probability.

The rearrangement uses TRBV10-2 and TRBJ2-2, with 10 nucleotides matching TRBD2. The TCR sequence derives from a man between 18 and 29 years old in good health. Some clones in this sample may be carry-over from other donors' samples. Specimen: naive CD4+ T cells from PBMCs. Subset reported: CD45RA+ positively selected. The CDR3 is CASSDFSVAGGGTGELFF. CDR3 sequence (DNA): TGCGCCAGCAGTGATTTCTCAGTAGCGGGAGGTGGCACCGGGGAGCTGTTTTTT.